The entry that follows covers one T cell receptor beta chain sequence. The sample is drawn from a study of blood T cell repertoires in COVID-19. Study at large: Italy, Spain and the United States were the sources of the convalescent and acute COVID-19 samples. The analysed material was cDNA or gDNA that came from T cells, B-cell-depleted T cells, or PBMCs.

V shed 1 base and J 3 bases; nucleotides not matched to a gene: 8. The length of the CDR3 is 17 residues. CDR1 and CDR2 from the germline V gene are LGHDT and YNNKEL (reference sequence). Method: immunoSEQ multiplex PCR; TCRdb's copy keeps in-frame clones and lacks some. Of approximately 110,000 clones in the sample, 71% were seen once. This receptor was identified in a human donor with acute or convalescent COVID-19. The donor label of this sample is uncertain. The sequenced sample consisted of peripheral blood. This chain links TRBV3-1 (or the pseudogene TRBV3-2) with TRBJ2-3, with TRBD2 matching over 9 bases. CDR3 in amino acids: CASSQGVGGGATDTQYF. CDR3 nucleotide sequence: TGTGCCAGCAGCCAAGGGGTTGGCGGGGGGGCTACAGATACGCAGTATTTT.